This passage covers 7 T cell receptor beta chains from one sample sequenced in a study of T cells in Graves' hyperthyroidism and ophthalmopathy. RNA transcripts provided the source from which TCR beta CDR3 regions were amplified. The study used the HTBI primer set for a first-round RT-PCR of the TCR CDR3. TCRdb processed the multiplex PCR reads anew with MiXCR; each CDR3 protein has one entry. The repertoire has roughly 360,000 distinct CDR3 sequences, around an eighth of them found once; the top ten carry roughly 20%. Specimen: blood. The receptors come from a man aged 25 to 40 with Graves' hyperthyroidism that later progressed to Graves' ophthalmopathy.

This clonotype has just a few counts. This chain joins TRBV18 and TRBJ1-1; tentative D call: TRBD1 (6 bases). The CDR3 has 14 amino acids. Deletions cut 3 bases from V and 4 bases from J, with 12 bases between. CDR1 and CDR2 from the germline V gene are KGHSH and LQKENI. The CDR3 spells CASSPGAGTTEAFF. The CDR3 DNA sequence: TGTGCCAGCTCACCGGGGGCAGGGACCACTGAAGCTTTCTTT.

This clonotype was observed many times. DNA of the CDR3: TGTGCCAGCAGCTTAGACGGACAGGGGGGCTTCAACGAGCAGTACTTC. Translated, it gives CASSLDGQGGFNEQYF. J is TRBJ2-7 and V is TRBV7-8; 10 bases fit TRBD1. V shed 1 base and J 5 bases; nucleotides not matched to a gene: 8. Looked up from germline, CDR1 is SGHVS and CDR2 is FQNEAQ. The CDR3 length is 16 residues.

The chain joins TRBV6-2 or TRBV6-3 to TRBJ2-1; 10 nucleotides line up with TRBD2. This CDR3 has 17 amino acids. Looked up from germline, CDR1 is MNHEY and CDR2 is SVGEGT. After removal of 6 bases from V and 1 base from J, the junction contained 9 bases not matched to a gene. The chain's CDR3 is CASRPGTSVPSYNEQFF. In DNA, the CDR3 is TGTGCCAGCAGACCCGGGACTAGCGTACCGTCCTACAATGAGCAGTTCTTC.

V and J are TRBV15 and TRBJ2-7; D may match TRBD1 or TRBD2 (5 bases each). The V and J ends lost 3 bases and 3 bases respectively, with 12 bases between them. This CDR3 region has 14 residues. Looked up from germline, CDR1 is LNHNV and CDR2 is YYDKDF (reference sequence). CDR3 in amino acids: CATSRRVGDYEQYF. CDR3 DNA sequence: TGTGCCACCAGCAGGAGGGTGGGGGACTACGAGCAGTACTTC.

This sequence joins TRBV12-3 or TRBV12-4 and TRBJ2-5; TRBD2 aligns across 14 bases. J was trimmed by 5 bases and V by 6 bases; bases with no gene match: 8. There are 16 residues in the CDR3. CDR3 nucleotide sequence: TGTGCCAGCAGCCCGGGACTAGCGGGGGCCTGGGAGACCCAGTACTTC. It yields the protein CASSPGLAGAWETQYF.

This clonotype was recorded at least ten times. The genes are TRBV15 and TRBJ2-7, with TRBD2 matching over 11 bases. CDR3 length equals 14 residues. The V segment lost 4 bases and the J segment 5 bases; nucleotides outside the gene matches: 4. CDR1 and CDR2 (germline): LNHNV, YYDKDF (reference sequence). The chain's CDR3 is CATSTLAGGNEQYF. The CDR3 region has the DNA TGTGCCACCAGCACCTTAGCGGGGGGGAACGAGCAGTACTTC.

The rearrangement links TRBV6-1 to TRBJ1-4; 7 positions match TRBD1. This CDR3 region has 16 residues. Trimming at V came to 1 base and at J to 5 bases, leaving 7 bases not matched to a gene. In germline, CDR1 is MNHNS, CDR2 SASEGT. The CDR3 spells CASSEGPGQPNEKLFF. For the CDR3, the DNA is TGTGCCAGCAGTGAAGGTCCGGGACAGCCGAATGAAAAACTGTTTTTT.